The 29 T cell receptor beta chains reported below all come from one sample, sequenced in a study of blood T cell repertoires in COVID-19. Clones were read by immunoSEQ multiplex PCR, and TCRdb kept only the in-frame ones, dropping some. The top ten hold about 4.5% of the sample, which has just under 60,000 clones, just over 85% seen once. Sequenced input: peripheral blood. The receptor set was obtained from a man between 60 and 70 years old with acute or convalescent COVID-19.

The CDR3 region is CASSNRGIILALHF. The CDR3 nucleotides are TGTGCCAGCAGTAACAGGGGGATAATTCTGGCCCTCCACTTT. J is TRBJ1-6 and V is TRBV28; 8 bases align to TRBD1. This CDR3 has 14 residues. Germline CDR1 MDHEN, CDR2 SYDVKM. V was clipped by 5 bases and J by 14 bases; unmatched bases: 11.

The table lists this clone with a count of one. The chain links TRBV30 to TRBJ1-6; possibly TRBD1 for D (5 bases). The CDR3 contains 11 residues. V lost 2 bases, J lost 13 bases, and 9 bases lay in between. Per germline, CDR1 GTSNPN and CDR2 SVGIG (reference sequence). The CDR3 DNA reads as TGTGCCTGGAGTCACGGGGGGCCCCTCCACTTT. This sequence encodes CAWSHGGPLHF.

This chain joins TRBV15 and TRBJ2-5; possible D gene TRBD2, 6 bases. Germline lookup yields CDR1 LNHNV and CDR2 YYDKDF (reference sequence). Trimming stripped 3 bases from V and 3 bases from J, with 23 bases between. The CDR3 runs to 18 residues. The CDR3 here is CATSRGDSSRRSEETQYF. In DNA form, the CDR3 reads TGTGCCACCAGCAGGGGGGACTCCTCTCGCCGTAGCGAAGAGACCCAGTACTTC.

There are a few counts of this clone. The rearrangement joins TRBV5-6 to TRBJ1-2; D possibly corresponds to TRBD1 (5 bases). CDR3 length: 12 residues. CDR1 is SGHDT and CDR2 is YYEEEE in the germline V gene. The germline V and J ends were trimmed by 4 bases and 4 bases, with 8 bases remaining between them. CDR3 in DNA: TGTGCCAGCAGCCGGGGGGGCTATGGCTACACCTTC. Residues: CASSRGGYGYTF.

The V and J genes are TRBV27 and TRBJ2-5, with 7 bases fitting TRBD2. V dropped 5 bases and J dropped 2; count of bases not matched to a gene: 11. Germline loops: CDR1 MNHEY, CDR2 SMNVEV (reference sequence). The CDR3 consists of 16 residues. The DNA for the CDR3 is TGTGCCAGCAGTGACTCCGGGACTATTTATCAAGAGACCCAGTACTTC. This sequence encodes CASSDSGTIYQETQYF.

V and J are TRBV27 and TRBJ2-2; the match to TRBD2 covers 10 bases. V was pared by 4 bases and J by 7 bases, with 6 bases of the junction left unmatched. This CDR3 has 15 residues. Germline V gene sequence: CDR1 MNHEY, CDR2 SMNVEV (reference sequence). The CDR3 DNA sequence: TGTGCCAGCAGTTCAGCGGGAGGGCCGATCGGGGAGCTGTTTTTT. This gives the protein CASSSAGGPIGELFF.

The V and J genes are TRBV7-2 and TRBJ1-2, with D possibly TRBD1 on 5 matching bases. Trimming shortened V by 5 bases and J by 2 bases, and 12 bases separated the two germline ends. CDR1 is SGHTA, CDR2 FQGNSA, per germline. This CDR3 region has 14 residues. The CDR3 bases are TGTGCCAGCAGCCTAATGACAGCAAACTATGGCTACACCTTC. Translating gives CASSLMTANYGYTF.

This chain connects TRBV7-2 to TRBJ2-3; 14 bases agree with TRBD2. This CDR3 has 17 residues. Looked up from germline, CDR1 is SGHTA and CDR2 is FQGNSA. With V trimmed by 3 bases and J by 4 bases, 6 bases remained unmatched. CDR3 nucleotide sequence: TGTGCCAGCAGCTTCCCAGTGACTAGCGGGAGGGCAGATACGCAGTATTTT. Translating it yields CASSFPVTSGRADTQYF.

This chain uses TRBV6-4 with TRBJ2-3; the match to TRBD2 covers 14 bases. Germline CDR1 and CDR2: MRHNA and SNTAGT. The V and J ends lost 10 bases and 2 bases, in that order; junction bases with no gene match: 14. The CDR3 totals 18 residues. CDR3 loop: CATRGTSGRGAHTDTQYF. In DNA, the CDR3 is TGTGCCACCCGGGGGACTAGCGGGAGAGGGGCCCACACAGATACGCAGTATTTT.

The V and J genes are TRBV18 and TRBJ2-2; perhaps TRBD1 as D (7 bases). V shed 3 bases and J shed 5 bases, with 13 bases lying between them. Germline CDR1 and CDR2: KGHSH and LQKENI. This CDR3 is 15 amino acids long. CDR3 coding DNA: TGTGCCAGCTCACCTCCAGGGGGAGGAACCGGGGAGCTGTTTTTT. It translates to CASSPPGGGTGELFF.

The V and J genes are TRBV27 and TRBJ2-3, with 7 bases matching TRBD2. Looked up from germline, CDR1 is MNHEY and CDR2 is SMNVEV (reference sequence). The CDR3 spans 16 residues. The J segment lost 3 bases and the V segment lost 7 bases, leaving 13 bases of the junction unmatched. The CDR3 coding sequence is TGTGCCAGCACCCTAGCCCCGGCGGGAGCAACAGATACGCAGTATTTT. It is translated as CASTLAPAGATDTQYF.

The CDR3 protein is CASRTLSGANVLTF. As DNA, the CDR3 is TGCGCCAGCAGAACTCTCTCTGGGGCCAACGTCCTGACTTTC. J is TRBJ2-6 and V is TRBV5-1; D is ambiguous. Trimming left V 5 bases short and J 0 bases short, with 6 bases between. The V gene's germline CDR1 is SGHRS and CDR2 YFSETQ. The CDR3 has 14 amino acids.

The chain recombines TRBV14 with TRBJ1-1, with TRBD1 matching 7 bases. CDR1 and CDR2 from the germline V gene are SGHDN and FVKESK. The CDR3 has 18 residues. V was pared by 3 bases and J by 5 bases, with 18 bases of the junction left unmatched. The CDR3 protein is CASSHLPTTKTGRTEAFF. In DNA form, the CDR3 reads TGTGCCAGCAGCCACTTACCCACAACAAAGACAGGGAGGACTGAAGCTTTCTTT.

The chain has TRBV7-9 and TRBJ1-2; unclear D gene. The ends were cut back, 4 bases at V and 10 bases at J, with 16 bases in the middle. CDR1 is SEHNR, CDR2 FQNEAQ, per germline (reference sequence). CDR3 length: 13 residues. The CDR3 DNA reads TGTGCCAGCAGCTACGAGTCGGGGTTGGACTACACCTTC. Amino acids: CASSYESGLDYTF.

The rearrangement links TRBV9 to TRBJ2-7, with D possibly TRBD2 on 6 matching bases. CDR3 length: 13 residues. V lost 3 bases and J lost 6, with 13 bases in between. Germline CDR1 is SGDLS and CDR2 is YYNGEE. CDR3 coding DNA: TGTGCCAGCAGCGCGATGGGACTTCGCGAGCAGTACTTC. Protein sequence: CASSAMGLREQYF.

The rearrangement links TRBV4-1 to TRBJ1-2, with D tentatively TRBD1 (6 bases). This CDR3 region has 13 residues. CDR1 is MGHRA and CDR2 is YSYEKL in the germline V gene. V was shortened by 3 bases and J by 6 bases, with 11 bases between the two germline ends. CDR3 DNA sequence: TGCGCCAGCAGCCACTTGGACAGCGATGGCTACACCTTC. It is translated as CASSHLDSDGYTF.

The J gene is TRBJ2-2, the V gene TRBV16, with D hard to call. Deletions cut 4 bases from V and 3 bases from J, with 9 bases between. This CDR3 has 14 residues. Germline-derived CDR1 and CDR2 are KGHSY and FQNENV. CDR3 coding DNA: TGTGCCAGCAGCCGGCAACGGGACACCGGGGAGCTGTTTTTT. This codes for CASSRQRDTGELFF.

This clone was recorded only once. The chain couples TRBV28 to TRBJ1-3; D is possibly TRBD1 (5 bases). The CDR3 consists of 15 residues. V lost 6 bases to trimming and J lost 4 bases, with 16 bases between them. The germline CDR1 and CDR2 sequences are MDHEN and SYDVKM. For the CDR3, the DNA is TGTGCCAGCAGCCCCCTCCTGGGGGGAGGAAACACCATATATTTT. Its translation: CASSPLLGGGNTIYF.

V gene TRBV10-1 combines with J gene TRBJ2-1; 7 nucleotides line up with TRBD2. The CDR3 runs to 15 residues. With V trimmed by 2 bases and J by 7 bases, 8 bases remained unmatched. Germline V lookup: CDR1 WNHNN, CDR2 SYGVQD (reference sequence). CDR3 sequence reads: CASSERRGMVNEQFF. The CDR3 region has the DNA TGCGCCAGCAGTGAGCGGCGGGGGATGGTGAATGAGCAGTTCTTC.

The V call is TRBV7-9, the J call TRBJ2-7, with 8 bases matching TRBD2. Germline V gene sequence: CDR1 SEHNR, CDR2 FQNEAQ (reference sequence). The ends lost 4 bases at V and 4 bases at J; junction bases unmatched: 15. The CDR3 covers 17 residues. The CDR3 coding sequence is TGTGCCAGCAGCTCCTCCCGCAGCGGCGGGAGGTTATACGAGCAGTACTTC. Its translation: CASSSSRSGGRLYEQYF.

The J gene is TRBJ2-2, the V gene TRBV5-1; no definite D call. Germline assignment: CDR1 SGHRS and CDR2 YFSETQ. This CDR3 contains 13 residues. The V end lost 4 bases, the J end lost 4 bases, and 8 bases lay between the germline ends. The CDR3 DNA reads TGCGCCAGCAGCCTACTTCCCACCGGGGAGCTGTTTTTT. Amino acid sequence: CASSLLPTGELFF.

The chain recombines TRBV28 with TRBJ1-1; D is perhaps TRBD1 (5 bases). The CDR3 loop spans 13 amino acids. Trimming left V 10 bases short and J 1 base short, with 13 bases between. Germline loops: CDR1 MDHEN, CDR2 SYDVKM. The CDR3 is CATAVRGNTEAFF. The CDR3 coding sequence is TGTGCCACCGCGGTTAGGGGGAACACTGAAGCTTTCTTT.

CDR3 nucleotides: TGTGCCAGCAGTACAGGGCTCGAGCAGTACTTC. It specifies CASSTGLEQYF. This chain joins TRBV27 and TRBJ2-7, with D maybe TRBD1 (6 bases). CDR1 and CDR2 from the germline V gene are MNHEY and SMNVEV (reference sequence). Trimming shortened V by 5 bases and J by 6 bases, and 8 bases separated the two germline ends. This CDR3 has 11 residues.

The genes are TRBV24-1 and TRBJ1-5, with 8 bases matching TRBD1. V lost 5 bases to trimming and J lost 5 bases; unmatched junction nucleotides: 4. This CDR3 has 14 amino acids. Germline CDR1 reads KGHDR; CDR2 reads SFDVKD. The CDR3 region is CATSGQGTHQPQHF. The CDR3 DNA reads TGTGCCACCAGTGGACAGGGGACCCATCAGCCCCAGCATTTT.

V is TRBV9 and J is TRBJ1-2; TRBD1 aligns across 9 bases. Per germline, CDR1 SGDLS and CDR2 YYNGEE. J gave up 3 bases and V 4 bases, and 4 bases lay outside the gene matches. The CDR3 length is 14 residues. The CDR3 loop is CASSKQGADYGYTF. CDR3 nucleotide sequence: TGTGCCAGCAGCAAACAGGGGGCCGACTATGGCTACACCTTC.

The chain links TRBV19 to TRBJ2-5; 9 nucleotides match TRBD2. This CDR3 has 16 residues. CDR1 LNHDA and CDR2 SQIVND come from the germline V gene (reference sequence). V was pared by 3 bases and J by 6 bases, with 11 bases of the junction left unmatched. CDR3 amino acids: CASSIGIAGEKKTQYF. CDR3 sequence (DNA): TGTGCCAGTAGTATTGGGATAGCGGGAGAAAAGAAGACCCAGTACTTC.

This chain links TRBV29-1 with TRBJ2-7, with 7 positions matching TRBD1. Germline V gives CDR1 SQVTM, CDR2 ANQGSEA. With 2 bases clipped from V and 2 bases from J, the junction kept 6 bases outside the gene matches. The CDR3 has 14 amino acids. This chain's CDR3 is CSVESGTEAYEQYF. The CDR3 region has the DNA TGCAGCGTTGAATCGGGGACAGAAGCCTACGAGCAGTACTTC.

V and J are TRBV10-2 and TRBJ1-3; 7 nucleotides match TRBD1. Germline CDR1 is WSHSY and CDR2 is SAAADI. V lost 4 bases to trimming and J lost 0 bases; unmatched junction nucleotides: 3. This CDR3 has 15 amino acids. The CDR3 sequence: CASSGGQYSGNTIYF. CDR3 sequence (DNA): TGCGCCAGCAGTGGGGGACAGTACTCTGGAAACACCATATATTTT.

A few counts support this clone. Other DNA sequences from this sample encode an identical CDR3 as well. This chain connects TRBV18 to TRBJ2-5; TRBD1 agrees at 7 bases. V shed 6 bases and J 1 base; nucleotides not matched to a gene: 5. The CDR3 contains 14 residues. Germline values: CDR1 KGHSH, CDR2 LQKENI. The CDR3 bases are TGTGCCAGCTCCCTACGGACAGGCCAAGAGACCCAGTACTTC. Translated, it gives CASSLRTGQETQYF. The full variable domain, its missing parts supplied by reference TRBV18 and TRBJ2-5, is NAGVMQNPRHLVRRRGQEARLRCSPMKGHSHVYWYRQLPEEGLKFMVYLQKENIIDESGMPKERFSAEFPKEGPSILRIQQVVRGDSAAYFCASSLRTGQETQYFGPGTRLLVL.